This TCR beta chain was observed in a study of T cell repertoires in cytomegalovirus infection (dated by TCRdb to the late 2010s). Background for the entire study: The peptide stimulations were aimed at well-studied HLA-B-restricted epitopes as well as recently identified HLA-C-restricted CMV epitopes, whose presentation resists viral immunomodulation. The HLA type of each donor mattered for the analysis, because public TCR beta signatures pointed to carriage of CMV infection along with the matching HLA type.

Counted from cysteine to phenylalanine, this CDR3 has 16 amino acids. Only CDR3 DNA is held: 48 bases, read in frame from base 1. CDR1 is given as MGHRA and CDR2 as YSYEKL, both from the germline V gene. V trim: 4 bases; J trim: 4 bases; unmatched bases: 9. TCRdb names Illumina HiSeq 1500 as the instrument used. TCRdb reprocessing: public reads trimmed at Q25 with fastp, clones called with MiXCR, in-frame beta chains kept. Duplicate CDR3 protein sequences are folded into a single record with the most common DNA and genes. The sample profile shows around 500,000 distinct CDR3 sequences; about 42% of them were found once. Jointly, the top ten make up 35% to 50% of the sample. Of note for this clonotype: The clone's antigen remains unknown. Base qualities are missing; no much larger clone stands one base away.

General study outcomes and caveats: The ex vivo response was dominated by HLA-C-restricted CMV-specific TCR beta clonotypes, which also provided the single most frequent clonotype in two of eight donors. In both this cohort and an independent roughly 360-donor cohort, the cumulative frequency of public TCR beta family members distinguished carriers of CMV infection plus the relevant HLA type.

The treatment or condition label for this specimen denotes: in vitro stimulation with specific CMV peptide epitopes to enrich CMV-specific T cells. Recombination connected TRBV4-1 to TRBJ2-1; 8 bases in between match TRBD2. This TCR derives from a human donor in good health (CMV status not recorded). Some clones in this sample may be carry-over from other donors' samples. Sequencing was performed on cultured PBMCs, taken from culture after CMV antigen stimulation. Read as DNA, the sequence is TGCGCCAGCAGCCCAATTGCGGGGGGCCTGTACAATGAGCAGTTCTTC. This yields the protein CASSPIAGGLYNEQFF.